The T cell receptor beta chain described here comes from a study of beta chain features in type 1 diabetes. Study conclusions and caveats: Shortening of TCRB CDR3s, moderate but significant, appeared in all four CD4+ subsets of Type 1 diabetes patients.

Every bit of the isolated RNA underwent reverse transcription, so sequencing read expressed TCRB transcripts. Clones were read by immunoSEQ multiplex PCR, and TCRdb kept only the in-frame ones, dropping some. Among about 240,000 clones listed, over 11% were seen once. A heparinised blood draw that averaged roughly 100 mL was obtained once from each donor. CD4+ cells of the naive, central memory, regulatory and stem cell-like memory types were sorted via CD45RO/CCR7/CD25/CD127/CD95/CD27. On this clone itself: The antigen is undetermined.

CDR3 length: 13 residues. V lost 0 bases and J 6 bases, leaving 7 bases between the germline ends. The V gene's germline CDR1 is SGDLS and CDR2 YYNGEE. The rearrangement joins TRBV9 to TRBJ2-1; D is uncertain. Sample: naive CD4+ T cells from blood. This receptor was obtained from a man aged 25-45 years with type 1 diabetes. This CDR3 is CASSVEPSNEQFF. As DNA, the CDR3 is TGTGCCAGCAGCGTAGAACCTAGCAATGAGCAGTTCTTC.